The 25 T cell receptor beta chains presented below share a single source sample, sequenced in a study of cytomegalovirus exposure and HLA in healthy donors. The PCR ran on 60 Vbeta and 13 Jbeta primers. The data were produced by immunoSEQ multiplex PCR, yet TCRdb's version contains in-frame clones alone and is incomplete. The sample lists 180,000 or so clones; around 78% were seen once. The sequencing input was PBMCs. These receptor sequences come from a woman between 25 and 40 years old in good health and CMV-seropositive.

The chain couples TRBV6-1 to TRBJ1-5; 7 bases fit TRBD1. The CDR3 totals 13 residues. Trimming at V came to 4 bases and at J to 4 bases, leaving 1 base not matched to a gene. CDR1 MNHNS and CDR2 SASEGT come from the germline V gene. The DNA for the CDR3 is TGTGCCAGCAGTGCGGGACAGAATCAGCCCCAGCATTTT. Protein product: CASSAGQNQPQHF.

V usage is TRBV29-1 and J usage is TRBJ2-7; 7 nucleotides match TRBD1. Looked up from germline, CDR1 is SQVTM and CDR2 is ANQGSEA. The J segment lost 3 bases and the V segment lost 5 bases, leaving 7 bases of the junction unmatched. CDR3 length equals 13 residues. The DNA of the CDR3 is TGCAGCGTTTATCTGGGGGACAGCTACGAGCAGTACTTC. Its protein product is CSVYLGDSYEQYF.

CDR3 amino acids: CASSRWTSGINEQFF. The CDR3 nucleotides are TGTGCCAGCAGTCGCTGGACTAGCGGGATCAATGAGCAGTTCTTC. V gene TRBV6-5 combines with J gene TRBJ2-1; TRBD2 aligns across 12 bases. Trimming took 5 bases from V and 6 from J; bases not matched to a gene: 5. CDR1 and CDR2 from the germline V gene are MNHEY and SVGAGI. This CDR3 has 15 amino acids.

The V and J genes are TRBV19 and TRBJ2-7; TRBD1 is a possible D gene (6 bases). The CDR3 sequence is 11 residues long. V was trimmed by 8 bases and J by 4 bases, leaving 9 bases between them. Germline V gene sequence: CDR1 LNHDA, CDR2 SQIVND (reference sequence). CDR3 amino acids: CASSQGYEQYF. The CDR3 nucleotides are TGTGCCAGTTCCCAGGGGTACGAGCAGTACTTC.

The rearrangement joins TRBV2 to TRBJ2-2, with 11 positions matching TRBD2. From germline, CDR1 is SNHLY and CDR2 FYNNEI. V gave up 5 bases and J gave up 13 bases; unmatched junction bases: 15. The CDR3 consists of 16 residues. In DNA, the CDR3 is TGTGCCAGCAGTCAGGGACTAGCGGCCCTCCTCGAGGGGCTGTTTTTT. Encoded protein: CASSQGLAALLEGLFF.

A single count supports this clone. This chain uses TRBV28 with TRBJ2-7, with a possible D match to TRBD1 (6 bases). This CDR3 region has 14 residues. Germline-derived CDR1 and CDR2 are MDHEN and SYDVKM. V was cut by 3 bases and J by 6 bases, with 15 bases left in between. CDR3 sequence reads: CASSLTGPFGEQYF. As DNA, the CDR3 is TGTGCCAGCAGTTTGACAGGTCCCTTTGGCGAGCAGTACTTC.

The J gene is TRBJ2-7, the V gene TRBV9; tentatively, D is TRBD2 (6 bases). Germline V CDR1 and CDR2: SGDLS, YYNGEE. Trimming stripped 3 bases from V and 7 bases from J, with 14 bases between. The CDR3 contains 13 residues. The CDR3: CASSGDPAGEQYF. In DNA form, the CDR3 reads TGTGCCAGCAGCGGCGACCCGGCGGGGGAGCAGTACTTC.

The chain links TRBV5-4 to TRBJ1-6, with D possibly being TRBD1 (5 bases). CDR3 length: 16 amino acids. In germline, CDR1 is SGHNT, CDR2 YYREEE (reference sequence). V shed 4 bases and J shed 7 bases, with 18 bases lying between them. CDR3: CASSPGGFLRNSPLHF. The CDR3 DNA reads as TGTGCCAGCAGCCCGGGGGGTTTTCTTAGGAATTCACCCCTCCACTTT.

This clone has more than one count but fewer than ten. This chain joins TRBV5-4 and TRBJ1-2; D is unclear. Between the trimmed V and J ends, which lost 2 bases and 4 bases, there was a span of 15 bases. CDR1 and CDR2 from the germline V gene are SGHNT and YYREEE (reference sequence). The CDR3 consists of 15 residues. CDR3 sequence (DNA): TGTGCCAGCAGCTTAAGCCAGGTAGATGTCTATGGCTACACCTTC. Its translation: CASSLSQVDVYGYTF.

The chain carries TRBV30 and TRBJ1-5; 9 bases agree with TRBD1. The germline gives CDR1 GTSNPN, CDR2 SVGIG (reference sequence). With 1 base clipped from V and 4 bases from J, the junction kept 5 bases outside the gene matches. CDR3 length equals 15 residues. CDR3 DNA: TGTGCCTGGAGTGCTAGGGGGACAGGGAATCAGCCCCAGCATTTT. Its translation: CAWSARGTGNQPQHF.

The chain recombines TRBV18 with TRBJ1-1; no firm D call. With 3 bases removed from V and 6 bases from J, the gap between germline ends came to 20 bases. Germline loops: CDR1 KGHSH, CDR2 LQKENI. The CDR3 sequence is 16 residues long. The CDR3 DNA reads TGTGCCAGCTCACCGAGTTTTGGCCGTGTCGAGGCTGAAGCTTTCTTT. It translates to CASSPSFGRVEAEAFF.

The V call is TRBV7-7, the J call TRBJ2-5; the D gene is possibly TRBD1 (6 bases). The germline V gene encodes CDR1 SSHAT and CDR2 FNYEAQ (reference sequence). This CDR3 has 16 amino acids. V was trimmed by 5 bases and J by 1 base, leaving 17 bases between them. The CDR3 DNA is TGTGCCAGCAGCCAAGGGACAAATAACCCCCAAGAGACCCAGTACTTC. Amino acid sequence: CASSQGTNNPQETQYF.

V usage is TRBV7-2 and J usage is TRBJ2-7, with TRBD1 matching over 9 bases. The CDR3 runs to 15 residues. J gave up 7 bases and V 4 bases, and 11 bases lay outside the gene matches. CDR1 SGHTA and CDR2 FQGNSA come from the germline V gene. The CDR3 DNA reads as TGTGCCAGCAGCTCCAGGACAGGGGCCGAGCGGGAGCAGTACTTC. It is translated as CASSSRTGAEREQYF.

This clone appeared a few times. The chain joins TRBV11-3 to TRBJ2-1; TRBD2 agrees at 12 bases. The V segment lost 4 bases and the J segment 10 bases; nucleotides outside the gene matches: 8. The CDR3 totals 15 residues. The germline gives CDR1 SGHNT, CDR2 YENEEA. Here the CDR3 reads CASSSTTSGRLEQFF. The CDR3 DNA is TGTGCCAGCAGCTCCACAACTAGCGGGAGGTTGGAGCAGTTCTTC.

The chain carries TRBV10-1 and TRBJ2-7, with D possibly matching TRBD1 (7 bases). The V end was cut by 2 bases, the J end by 3 bases, with 20 bases between. The CDR3 loop spans 17 amino acids. The germline V gene has CDR1 WNHNN and CDR2 SYGVQD (reference sequence). Here the CDR3 DNA reads TGCGCCAGCAGTGAGATTCTCTGCAGGGGGGATTTCTACGAGCAGTACTTC. It is translated as CASSEILCRGDFYEQYF.

The chain carries TRBV7-9 and TRBJ1-5; TRBD1 matches at 7 bases. The V gene end was trimmed by 5 bases and the J gene end by 0 bases; junction bases not matched to a gene: 7. This CDR3 is 16 amino acids long. The germline V gene has CDR1 SEHNR and CDR2 FQNEAQ (reference sequence). The CDR3 nucleotides read TGTGCCAGCAGCAAAGGGACAGCGACTAGCAATCAGCCCCAGCATTTT. This gives the protein CASSKGTATSNQPQHF. The full variable domain, in which reference TRBV7-9 and TRBJ1-5 provide the parts outside the CDR3, is DTGVSQNPRHKITKRGQNVTFRCDPISEHNRLYWYRQTLGQGPEFLTYFQNEAQLEKSRLLSDRFSAERPKGSFSTLEIQRTEQGDSAMYLCASSKGTATSNQPQHFGDGTRLSIL.

The V and J genes are TRBV27 and TRBJ1-4; D is ambiguous. V was pared by 8 bases and J by 4 bases, with 11 bases between. The CDR3 length is 13 residues. Germline CDR1 is MNHEY and CDR2 is SMNVEV (reference sequence). The CDR3 DNA reads as TGTGCCAGCGGGGAGAGGATTAATGAAAAACTGTTTTTT. Its protein is CASGERINEKLFF.

V and J are TRBV27 and TRBJ2-1, with 14 bases that match TRBD2. V shed 3 bases and J 9 bases; nucleotides not matched to a gene: 4. The CDR3 has 15 residues. Germline V lookup: CDR1 MNHEY, CDR2 SMNVEV (reference sequence). The CDR3 loop is CASSFGTSGRAEQFF. The DNA of the CDR3 is TGTGCCAGCAGTTTCGGGACTAGCGGGAGAGCTGAGCAGTTCTTC.

This chain links TRBV28 with TRBJ1-5, with 7 bases lining up with TRBD1. This CDR3 has 14 residues. V trimming: 3 bases; J trimming: 4 bases; junction bases outside the gene matches: 3. Germline V lookup: CDR1 MDHEN, CDR2 SYDVKM. In DNA form, the CDR3 reads TGTGCCAGCAGTTTCACGACAGGGAATCAGCCCCAGCATTTT. Residues: CASSFTTGNQPQHF. The variable domain in full, completed from reference TRBV28 and TRBJ1-5, reads DVKVTQSSRYLVKRTGEKVFLECVQDMDHENMFWYRQDPGLGLRLIYFSYDVKMKEKGDIPEGYSVSREKKERFSLILESASTNQTSMYLCASSFTTGNQPQHFGDGTRLSIL.

The chain couples TRBV10-3 to TRBJ2-7, with 9 bases aligning to TRBD1. The CDR3 loop spans 14 amino acids. Looked up from germline, CDR1 is ENHRY and CDR2 is SYGVKD. V lost 3 bases to trimming and J lost 7 bases; unmatched junction nucleotides: 7. The CDR3 protein is CAISDPGQGREQYF. The CDR3 coding sequence is TGTGCCATCAGTGATCCGGGACAGGGTCGAGAGCAGTACTTC.

The chain uses TRBV9 and TRBJ1-6; D is undetermined. CDR3 length: 15 amino acids. The germline gives CDR1 SGDLS, CDR2 YYNGEE. V was shortened by 2 bases and J by 1 base, with 7 bases between the two germline ends. The CDR3: CASSVEGSYNSPLHF. The CDR3 DNA is TGTGCCAGCAGCGTGGAGGGTTCCTATAATTCACCCCTCCACTTT.

This rearrangement joins TRBV2 to TRBJ2-5; possible D gene TRBD2, 7 bases. V lost 6 bases and J 2 bases, leaving 16 bases between the germline ends. There are 15 residues in the CDR3. The germline V gene has CDR1 SNHLY and CDR2 FYNNEI. The CDR3, as DNA: TGTGCCAGCAGCCGGACAGCGGGATTGCAAGAGACCCAGTACTTC. The encoded protein is CASSRTAGLQETQYF.

The CDR3 nucleotides read TGTGCCAGCAGTTTCGGACACACAGATACGCAGTATTTT. It specifies CASSFGHTDTQYF. The rearrangement uses TRBV27 and TRBJ2-3; D perhaps matches TRBD1 (5 bases). The CDR3 sequence is 13 residues long. Per the germline V gene, CDR1 is MNHEY and CDR2 is SMNVEV (reference sequence). V lost 3 bases and J lost 2, with 6 bases in between.

This clone was seen more than once but under ten times. J is TRBJ1-1 and V is TRBV5-4; D unclear. Germline lookup yields CDR1 SGHNT and CDR2 YYREEE (reference sequence). The length of the CDR3 is 14 residues. Trimming left V 0 bases short and J 3 bases short, with 9 bases between. The CDR3 region has the DNA TGTGCCAGCAGCTTGGGTACTCGTTACACTGAAGCTTTCTTT. It translates to CASSLGTRYTEAFF.

The chain recombines TRBV6-5 with TRBJ2-5, with no clear D. Trimming left V 0 bases short and J 5 bases short, with 10 bases between. The CDR3 loop spans 14 amino acids. Germline V gene sequence: CDR1 MNHEY, CDR2 SVGAGI. The CDR3 spells CASSYSIATETQYF. The CDR3, as DNA: TGTGCCAGCAGTTACTCGATTGCTACGGAGACCCAGTACTTC.